This passage covers 2 T cell receptor beta chains from one sample sequenced in a study of early T cells in non-severe SARS-CoV-2 infection. TCRdb ran MiXCR on the 5' RACE reads and lists one entry per CDR3 protein. The table has over 50,000 distinct CDR3 sequences, roughly a tenth seen once; the top ten hold about 1.5%. Sequenced sample: whole blood. Every receptor here comes from an adult who was a healthcare worker with PCR-confirmed SARS-CoV-2 infection or an uninfected control (not recorded which).

This clonotype was seen at least ten times. The V and J genes are TRBV29-1 and TRBJ1-4; D may be TRBD1 (5 bases). The germline V gene encodes CDR1 SQVTM and CDR2 ANQGSEA. The CDR3 is made up of 12 amino acids. The V and J ends lost 4 bases and 8 bases respectively, with 11 bases between them. The CDR3 nucleotides are TGCAGCGTTGCCTCAGGGTACGAAAAACTGTTTTTT. As protein: CSVASGYEKLFF.

This clonotype is categorized as medium-sized. The chain is built from TRBV12-5 and TRBJ2-5, with 7 positions matching TRBD1. V lost 2 bases, J lost 2 bases, and 2 bases stayed unmatched. This CDR3 spans 14 amino acids. The V gene's germline CDR1 is LGHNT and CDR2 FRNRAP. The CDR3 loop reads CASGLTGEQETQYF. The CDR3 DNA sequence: TGTGCTAGTGGTTTGACAGGGGAGCAAGAGACCCAGTACTTC.